This T cell receptor (beta chain) was found in a study of regulatory T cells in long-lasting Graves disease (dated by TCRdb to the early 2020s). About the investigation overall: Antithyroid drugs had been taken for less than 3 months by newly diagnosed Graves' disease patients. The study was registered as a clinical trial and conducted in China. A total of around 35 samples were covered by TCR sequencing, comprising some 13 persistent and around 20 newly diagnosed Graves' disease patients. This study used TCR sequencing and RNA sequencing of peripheral blood to compare persistent Graves' disease patients against newly diagnosed Graves' disease patients. The investigation overall reported the following: Persistent disease showed preferential use of TRBV28, TRBJ1-2 and TRBJ2-5, whereas newly diagnosed disease favored TRBV20-1 and TRBJ2-1. Peripheral blood alone was examined, since thyroid tissue, which constituted the primary lesion, could not be accessed. Compared with newly diagnosed patients, persistent Graves' disease patients had lower TCR Shannon entropy and fewer highly expanded clones, which suggests clonal expansion. Persistent patients shared more public clonotypes among themselves (around 3,000) than newly diagnosed patients did (nearly 1,000). Only the TCR beta chain was sequenced and analyzed. The authors noted that the small sample size was a limitation that may lower accuracy.

In the germline V gene, CDR1 corresponds to MDHEN and CDR2 to SYDVKM. V is pruned by 5 bases and J by 2 bases, leaving 16 bases of the junction without a gene match. The CDR3, cysteine through phenylalanine, is 20 amino acids long. The only DNA kept is the CDR3, 60 bases in frame from the first base. This specimen's time point label, per the study, means: newly diagnosed GD, antithyroid drugs for less than 3 months. For both TCR sequencing and RNA sequencing, RNA was extracted from PBMCs using TRIzol. The diagnosis of Graves' disease followed American Thyroid Association guidelines. Recruitment of patients was carried out at an endocrinology department in Xi'an, China. From each patient, approximately 9.9 milliliters of peripheral blood was collected into an EDTA anticoagulant tube. PBMCs were isolated by Ficoll Paque Plus density gradient separation without further T cell sorting. An Agilent 2100 Bioanalyzer and agarose gel were used to check RNA quality, and a NanoDrop 2000 was used to measure RNA concentration.

At least ten counts were recorded for this clonotype. Its antigen remains undetermined. No per-base quality is available; no much larger clone lies one base away. Libraries were prepared through multiplex PCR. The sample was run on an Illumina HiSeq 4000. TCR beta libraries were built with iRepertoire HTBI primers and Arm-PCR amplification of CDR3 regions. Gel purification was performed on PCR products prior to sequencing. On the study's bioinformatics: Gene usage analysis of CDR3 amino acid clonotypes relied on the approximately 60 TRBV and more than twelve TRBJ segments identified across samples. Filtered high-quality paired reads were merged into contigs using COPE and FqMerger. BLAST was used to align contigs to IMGT TRBV, TRBD and TRBJ reference genes, with CDR3 defined following IMGT. Any clonotype with a frequency above 0.1% was counted as a highly expanded clone. Shannon entropy served as the measure of repertoire diversity, while the Gini coefficient captured V-J evenness. Clonotypes shared by more than one individual were considered public. TCRdb reanalyzed the raw reads on its own, using fastp at Q25 for trimming and MiXCR for clone calling, and kept in-frame beta chains. Each entry is one CDR3 protein sequence, shown with its most common DNA and genes. TCRdb, rather than the study authors, made the V and J calls. The sample table contains over 350,000 distinct CDR3 sequences; only one count was recorded for 11% to 15% of them. The top ten clonotypes cover approximately 19% of the sample.

These records were also assigned to another study, of T cells in Graves' hyperthyroidism and ophthalmopathy. The second study's authors report: Stable Graves' hyperthyroidism was defined as no progression to ophthalmopathy during 18 months of follow-up. Hyperthyroidism patients were newly diagnosed, with disease duration under 2 months, and aged 18 to 65 years. The study excluded patients with uncontrolled infections, other autoimmune diseases, pregnancy or lactation. Diagnoses were established on the basis of clinical symptoms, serum thyroxine and TRAb, thyroid ultrasound, and orbital computed tomography. A first-round RT-PCR of the TCR CDR3 used the HTBI primer set with the Qiagen OneStep RT-PCR kit. Most expanded thyroid clonotypes (frequency above 0.001) were also detected in blood, suggesting blood repertoires may reflect thyroid immune responses. Ophthalmopathy was separated from stable hyperthyroidism by a 13 V-J signature model, with about 88% sensitivity and about 81% specificity obtained in cross-validation and 80%/75% obtained in testing. During validation, the model predicted progression to ophthalmopathy a median of approximately 6 months ahead of onset, with almost 71% sensitivity and under 85% specificity. TCR V-J signatures able to tell the groups apart were searched for in a discovery cohort of 90 to 100 patients, of whom more than 40 had Graves' ophthalmopathy and around 56 had stable Graves' hyperthyroidism. Whether ophthalmopathy could be predicted prospectively was tested in an independent validation cohort made up of under 20 hyperthyroidism patients plus 17 patients who later progressed to ophthalmopathy. The roughly 100 discovery patients were randomly split 7:3 into training and test sets. The study also compared thyroid tissue and blood T-cell repertoires from a handful of Graves' hyperthyroidism patients. Following sampling, methimazole starting at 30 mg daily was given to hyperthyroidism patients, and high-dose intravenous methylprednisolone was given to ophthalmopathy patients. Libraries were constructed in a second round of multiplex PCR, after which size selection and purification were carried out. Libraries were sequenced paired-end with 100 bp reads on an Illumina HiSeq2000. SOAPnuke was used to process the raw data, with reads discarded if the reads contained adapters or uncalled bases, had a mean Phred below 15, or lacked an exact constant-primer or identifier match. High-quality paired reads were merged using COPE v1.2.5, and each unique nucleotide sequence was defined as a clonotype. MiTCR v1.1 was used to align clonotypes to the IMGT TRBV, TRBD and TRBJ reference segments. Analysis was restricted to V-J combinations with a frequency above 0.0001, which covered about 99% of repertoires. A TCS score was defined as the ratio between F50 (clonal expansion) and ExV (chaos), using BLOSUM62-based TCRdist between CDR3 peptides within each V-J. Welch's t-statistics and random forest reduced roughly 500 V-J features to 10 to 15, which were used in a naive Bayes classifier (R e1071). Sample size was not statistically predetermined, and blinding of investigators to group allocation was not performed. The paper describes TCR Vbeta CDR3 sequencing of 120 to 150 peripheral blood samples, made up of some 42 ophthalmopathy patients, roughly 72 hyperthyroidism patients and roughly 17 progressor patients.

The chain links TRBV28 with TRBJ2-5, with 14 central nucleotides matching TRBD2. The sample in question was peripheral blood mononuclear cells (PBMCs), obtained at new diagnosis, from a patient treated with antithyroid drugs. This clonotype was sampled from a woman aged 50 to 60 with Graves disease. Donor details come from another sample of the same person, matched by shared clones. The CDR3 reads CASSPIGGLAGGPPQETQYF. The nucleotide sequence is given as TGTGCCAGCAGTCCCATTGGCGGACTAGCGGGAGGCCCACCACAAGAGACCCAGTACTTC.